This record covers a single T cell receptor beta chain. The antigen is undetermined. The source of the sample is a study of cytomegalovirus exposure and HLA in healthy donors. General study points: Highly shared sequence variants in one cluster were likely a sequencing artifact. According to the study, 160 or so TCR beta chains were cytomegalovirus-associated.

The CDR3 length is 14 residues. The PCR made use of 60 Vbeta and 13 Jbeta primers. The method was immunoSEQ multiplex PCR; TCRdb's version includes in-frame clones alone and lacks a portion of them. The sample includes 70,000 or so clones, around 68% of them seen just once. This receptor was taken from a woman aged 25 to 39 in good health and CMV-seronegative. This sequence joins TRBV1 and TRBJ2-5; no DNA check was done on the table's D call, TRBD2. TRBV1 is annotated as a pseudogene. The source material was PBMCs. The CDR3 coding sequence is TGCACCAGCAGCAGGCTAGCGGGGGAAGAGACCCAGTACTTC. Translating gives CTSSRLAGEETQYF.